A selection of T cell receptor beta chains follows, all from one sample in a study of blood T cell repertoires in COVID-19. Some clones are missing from TCRdb's copy, which holds only in-frame ones; the method was immunoSEQ multiplex PCR. The table lists roughly 140,000 clones, 84% of them singletons. The sample was peripheral blood. Receptors were obtained from a man aged 70 or older with acute or convalescent COVID-19. Both conserved end residues are part of each CDR3. The D gene is left open where the match is weak. Some rows have no size entry. The others give once, few or many, or a class for an expanded clone.

V gene,J gene,clone size,D gene,CDR3 protein,CDR3 DNA
TRBV5-1,TRBJ1-2,few,TRBD1,CASSLGDRAGYTF,TGCGCCAGCAGCTTGGGGGACAGGGCTGGCTACACCTTC
TRBV6-1,TRBJ1-6,-,-,CASSEARGVGSPLHF,TGTGCCAGCAGTGAAGCCCGGGGGGTTGGTTCACCCCTCCACTTT
TRBV5-4,TRBJ1-2,-,-,CASRDTRGGVWNYGYTF,TGTGCCAGCAGGGATACCAGAGGGGGGGTATGGAACTATGGCTACACCTTC
TRBV7-8,TRBJ1-2,-,TRBD1,CASSLYELQGAGGYTF,TGTGCCAGCAGCTTATACGAACTACAGGGGGCGGGAGGCTACACCTTC
TRBV2,TRBJ2-2,-,-,CASSEVRDTGELFF,TGTGCCAGCAGTGAAGTGCGGGACACCGGGGAGCTGTTTTTT
TRBV7-9,TRBJ2-3,-,TRBD2,CASSLSGTSGSGTQYF,TGTGCCAGCAGCTTATCCGGGACTAGCGGGAGTGGTACGCAGTATTTT
TRBV15,TRBJ1-4,-,TRBD1,CATSRDRGREKLFF,TGTGCCACCAGCAGGGACAGGGGACGAGAAAAACTGTTTTTT
TRBV18,TRBJ1-2,-,TRBD1,CASSPLRGDSNYGYTF,TGTGCCAGCTCACCTCTTAGGGGGGACAGCAACTATGGCTACACCTTC
TRBV4-1,TRBJ2-3,-,-,CASSQGVTGGSATDTQYF,TGCGCCAGCAGCCAAGGGGTGACAGGCGGGAGTGCCACAGATACGCAGTATTTT
TRBV6-5,TRBJ2-3,-,TRBD2,CASRAGGSTDTQYF,TGTGCCAGCAGAGCGGGGGGGAGCACAGATACGCAGTATTTT
TRBV12-3/TRBV12-4,TRBJ1-5,-,-,CASSLQGNQPQHF,TGTGCCAGCAGTTTACAGGGAAATCAGCCCCAGCATTTT
TRBV28,TRBJ1-2,-,TRBD1,CASTTARGRGYTF,TGTGCCAGCACAACCGCCAGGGGGCGCGGCTACACCTTC
TRBV11-2,TRBJ2-1,-,-,CASSFRGTYNEQFF,TGTGCCAGCAGCTTCAGGGGTACCTACAATGAGCAGTTCTTC
TRBV5-1,TRBJ2-5,-,-,CASSLGQGALETQYF,TGCGCCAGCAGCTTGGGGCAAGGAGCCCTAGAGACCCAGTACTTC
TRBV18,TRBJ1-6,-,TRBD1,CATTGTDNSPLHF,TGTGCCACCACCGGGACAGATAATTCACCCCTCCACTTT
TRBV28,TRBJ1-3,-,-,CASSLYRNDRSGNTIYF,TGTGCCAGCAGTTTATACAGGAACGATCGCTCTGGAAACACCATATATTTT
TRBV5-4,TRBJ2-2,-,-,CASSLTTANTGELFF,TGTGCCAGCAGCTTGACTACTGCCAACACCGGGGAGCTGTTTTTT
TRBV29-1,TRBJ1-1,-,-,CSVTRVVTANTEAFF,TGCAGCGTTACTCGCGTTGTGACAGCGAACACTGAAGCTTTCTTT
TRBV20-1,TRBJ2-3,-,-,CSASGRDTQYF,TGCAGTGCTAGCGGCAGGGATACGCAGTATTTT
TRBV11-2,TRBJ2-3,-,-,CASSLVPAWAGFTTDTQYF,TGTGCCAGCAGCTTAGTTCCCGCGTGGGCGGGGTTTACCACAGATACGCAGTATTTT
TRBV27,TRBJ1-1,-,TRBD1,CASSSWTGENTEAFF,TGTGCCAGCAGTTCGTGGACAGGAGAGAACACTGAAGCTTTCTTT
TRBV3-1/TRBV3-2,TRBJ2-7,-,-,CASSQGQGTLTYEQYF,TGTGCCAGCAGCCAGGGGCAGGGGACCCTTACCTACGAGCAGTACTTC
TRBV5-6,TRBJ2-2,once,TRBD1,CASSPMTGGRSGELFF,TGTGCCAGCAGCCCGATGACAGGGGGAAGGTCCGGGGAGCTGTTTTTT
TRBV5-1,TRBJ2-5,-,-,CASSFGRGQETQYF,TGCGCCAGCAGCTTCGGTCGGGGGCAAGAGACCCAGTACTTC
TRBV5-4,TRBJ2-3,-,-,CASSLGPGTDTQYF,TGTGCCAGCAGCTTGGGGCCGGGGACAGATACGCAGTATTTT
TRBV2,TRBJ2-7,-,TRBD2,CASSRLAGGLDEQYF,TGTGCCAGCAGTCGACTAGCGGGGGGGCTGGACGAGCAGTACTTC
TRBV5-3,TRBJ1-4,-,TRBD1,CARSSPPGQGRRLDEKLFF,TGTGCCAGAAGCTCTCCCCCGGGACAGGGGCGTCGTTTGGATGAAAAACTGTTTTTT
TRBV20-1,TRBJ1-1,-,-,CSAPRDTEAFF,TGCAGTGCACCCAGGGACACTGAAGCTTTCTTT
TRBV11-2,TRBJ2-1,-,-,CASGAASTYNEQFF,TGTGCCAGCGGGGCAGCGAGTACCTACAATGAGCAGTTCTTC
TRBV12-3/TRBV12-4,TRBJ1-4,once,-,CASSFSTGEKLFF,TGTGCCAGCAGTTTTTCTACAGGGGAAAAACTGTTTTTT
TRBV6-1,TRBJ1-5,-,-,CASSEEAGSNQPQHF,TGTGCCAGCAGTGAAGAGGCAGGTAGCAATCAGCCCCAGCATTTT
TRBV5-1,TRBJ2-1,-,TRBD2,CASSLEAGGLNEQFF,TGCGCCAGCAGCTTGGAGGCGGGGGGCCTGAATGAGCAGTTCTTC
TRBV7-2,TRBJ2-1,-,TRBD1,CASSLAQGESYNEQFF,TGTGCCAGCAGCTTAGCGCAGGGGGAGTCCTACAATGAGCAGTTCTTC
TRBV20-1,TRBJ2-1,-,-,CSASLGLAGPYEQFF,TGCAGTGCTAGTTTGGGTCTAGCTGGCCCCTATGAGCAGTTCTTC
TRBV19,TRBJ1-1,-,TRBD1,CASSPGTGGRIAEAFF,TGTGCCAGTAGTCCGGGGACAGGGGGAAGGATCGCTGAAGCTTTCTTT
TRBV18,TRBJ2-7,-,TRBD1,CASSATSRQGAYEQYF,TGTGCCAGCTCAGCTACTTCCCGACAGGGCGCCTACGAGCAGTACTTC
TRBV6-6,TRBJ2-6,-,TRBD1,CASSPWTGLTGANVLTF,TGTGCCAGCAGTCCTTGGACAGGGCTGACTGGGGCCAACGTCCTGACTTTC
TRBV7-9,TRBJ2-1,-,-,CASSLLGGPLNEQFF,TGTGCCAGCAGCCTGTTGGGGGGGCCCCTCAATGAGCAGTTCTTC
TRBV10-3,TRBJ1-6,-,-,CAISDTLNNSPLHF,TGTGCCATCAGTGACACACTAAATAATTCACCCCTCCACTTT
TRBV3-1/TRBV3-2,TRBJ2-1,-,TRBD1,CASSFGTGTYNEQFF,TGTGCCAGCAGCTTCGGGACAGGGACCTACAATGAGCAGTTCTTC
TRBV11-1,TRBJ2-3,-,TRBD2,CASSSQRRGGWDTQYF,TGTGCCAGCAGCTCTCAGAGGCGGGGGGGCTGGGATACGCAGTATTTT
TRBV6-5,TRBJ2-1,-,-,CASRSPLLSYNEQFF,TGTGCCAGCAGATCCCCCCTTCTATCCTACAATGAGCAGTTCTTC
TRBV10-2,TRBJ2-2,-,-,CASSPPGAAGELFF,TGCGCCAGCAGCCCCCCAGGGGCCGCCGGGGAGCTGTTTTTT
TRBV5-5,TRBJ2-1,few,-,CASFLENEQFF,TGTGCCAGCTTCCTAGAGAATGAGCAGTTCTTC
TRBV2,TRBJ2-3,-,TRBD1,CASSVDRGRSDTQYF,TGTGCCAGCAGCGTAGACAGGGGGCGGTCAGATACGCAGTATTTT
TRBV14,TRBJ2-5,-,-,CASSQEAGRQETQYF,TGTGCCAGCAGCCAAGAAGCAGGGAGGCAAGAGACCCAGTACTTC
TRBV19,TRBJ2-3,-,TRBD2,CASSIRLAGRDTQYF,TGTGCCAGTAGTATCAGACTAGCAGGGAGAGATACGCAGTATTTT
TRBV7-9,TRBJ2-3,-,-,CASSPETGSTDTQYF,TGTGCCAGCAGCCCAGAGACAGGAAGCACAGATACGCAGTATTTT
TRBV7-8,TRBJ1-5,few,-,CASSLTDTQPQHF,TGTGCCAGCAGCTTAACTGACACTCAGCCCCAGCATTTT
TRBV6-5,TRBJ2-1,once,TRBD1,CASRSDRRTYNEQFF,TGTGCCAGCAGGTCGGACAGGAGAACCTACAATGAGCAGTTCTTC
TRBV11-2,TRBJ1-1,-,-,CASSSWQLNTEAFF,TGTGCCAGCAGCTCCTGGCAGTTGAACACTGAAGCTTTCTTT
TRBV3-1/TRBV3-2,TRBJ2-5,-,-,CASSQQGIQETQYF,TGTGCCAGCAGCCAACAGGGGATTCAAGAGACCCAGTACTTC
TRBV27,TRBJ2-7,few,-,CASSPLGGSYEQYF,TGTGCCAGCAGTCCCCTCGGGGGATCCTACGAGCAGTACTTC
TRBV19,TRBJ2-1,-,TRBD2,CASSFGGASFNEQFF,TGTGCCAGTAGCTTCGGGGGGGCCTCCTTCAATGAGCAGTTCTTC
TRBV18,TRBJ1-4,-,TRBD1,CASSPPTGLNEKLFF,TGTGCCAGCTCACCACCGACAGGGCTTAATGAAAAACTGTTTTTT
TRBV28,TRBJ2-7,-,TRBD1,CASGPGQSYEQYF,TGTGCCAGCGGACCGGGACAGTCCTACGAGCAGTACTTC
TRBV28,TRBJ2-7,few,TRBD2,CASSPRSSGRAPGQYF,TGTGCCAGCAGTCCCCGGTCTAGCGGGAGGGCCCCGGGGCAGTACTTC